The following is a T cell receptor (beta chain) sequence with its context. The antigen is unknown. With random hexamers, roughly 0.5 to 1 ug RNA was reverse transcribed. Using its own MiXCR run on the immunoSEQ multiplex PCR reads, TCRdb lists one record per CDR3 protein. The sample lists some 120,000 distinct CDR3 sequences, approximately 94% occurring once. Trimming took 3 bases from V and 3 from J, leaving 9 bases between them. From germline, CDR1 is SEHNR and CDR2 FQNEAQ (reference sequence). The CDR3 runs to 14 residues. The data derive from a study of CD8 T cells in Susac syndrome. Findings of the study overall: The study's TCR sequencing and HLA analysis covered a relatively small number of individuals, and the study acknowledged this.

The rearrangement uses TRBV7-9 and TRBJ1-5; D might be TRBD1 (5 bases). The clonotype originates from a human donor with multiple sclerosis. The specimen sequenced was CD4+ T cells from PBMCs. The DNA for the CDR3 is TGTGCCAGCAGCTTGGCAGGGATCAATCAGCCCCAGCATTTT. Encoded protein: CASSLAGINQPQHF.